One sample yielded the 25 T cell receptor beta chains listed below, sequenced in a study of a mutant IDH1 vaccine in newly diagnosed glioma (dated by TCRdb to the early 2020s). Their antigens remain unidentified. The meaning of the sample's time point label: week 23, last vaccination. Each vaccine dose was 300 ug of a 20-mer mutant IDH1 peptide in Montanide, given subcutaneously with topical imiquimod. Library method: the immunoSEQ multiplex PCR assay. The immuneACCESS repertoire file appears here via TCRdb, limited to in-frame rearrangements. These files lack a portion of the clones; in checked studies, under half of the deficit traces to unresolved V genes, and the cause of the others is not known. The sample table records tens of thousands of clones; around 86% of these occur just once. Together, the top ten hold about 1.4% of the sample. The starting material was PBMCs, obtained from a glioma patient whose treatment included an IDH1 peptide vaccine. Every receptor here comes from a man aged 35-49 years with glioma.

The chain recombines TRBV28 with TRBJ2-5, with D perhaps TRBD2 (6 bases). CDR3 length equals 13 residues. Deletions cut 6 bases from V and 1 base from J, with 9 bases between. The germline gives CDR1 MDHEN, CDR2 SYDVKM. CDR3 nucleotide sequence: TGTGCCAGCAGCGGGAGACCCCAAGAGACCCAGTACTTC. Its protein product is CASSGRPQETQYF.

The CDR3 sequence is CASSLGVPTIYF. CDR3 DNA sequence: TGTGCCAGCAGCTTAGGGGTGCCCACCATATATTTT. V and J are TRBV7-2 and TRBJ1-3; D not resolved. The V gene lost 1 base and the J gene lost 9 bases, with 7 bases spanning the gap. The germline gives CDR1 SGHTA, CDR2 FQGNSA. CDR3 length equals 12 residues.

The V gene is TRBV10-3, the J gene TRBJ2-7; 9 bases are a match to TRBD1. The CDR3 has 12 amino acids. Trimming cost V 10 bases and J 4 bases; bases outside gene matches: 5. Germline V gene lookup returns CDR1 ENHRY and CDR2 SYGVKD. The CDR3: CATQTGGYEQYF. The CDR3 DNA follows: TGTGCCACCCAGACAGGGGGTTACGAGCAGTACTTC.

This clone appeared a few times. The rearrangement links TRBV7-6 to TRBJ2-7, with D perhaps matching TRBD1 or TRBD2 (5 bases each). V lost 6 bases, J lost 0 bases, and 24 bases lay in between. The CDR3 loop spans 18 amino acids. The germline V gene has CDR1 SGHVS and CDR2 FNYEAQ. CDR3 nucleotide sequence: TGTGCCAGCAGTCCCCGGGGCCCTAAAGATGCCTACTCCTACGAGCAGTACTTC. Its translation: CASSPRGPKDAYSYEQYF.

The gene calls are TRBV19 and TRBJ2-7; D is perhaps TRBD2 (5 bases). V lost 4 bases and J lost 2, with 9 bases in between. The CDR3 length is 13 residues. Germline assignment: CDR1 LNHDA and CDR2 SQIVND (reference sequence). CDR3 in DNA: TGTGCCAGTAGTAACGGACTTACCTACGAGCAGTACTTC. Residues: CASSNGLTYEQYF.

The chain joins TRBV7-9 to TRBJ2-7; 8 nucleotides line up with TRBD2. The V segment lost 3 bases and the J segment 6 bases; nucleotides outside the gene matches: 10. The CDR3 has 15 residues. Germline V gives CDR1 SEHNR, CDR2 FQNEAQ (reference sequence). The CDR3 is CASSFKAGVSSEQYF. The CDR3 DNA is TGTGCCAGCAGCTTCAAAGCGGGAGTCTCATCCGAGCAGTACTTC.

This clone was picked up a small number of times. This rearrangement joins TRBV4-1 to TRBJ1-2; D is undetermined. This CDR3 contains 18 residues. CDR1 and CDR2 from the germline V gene are MGHRA and YSYEKL. V dropped 3 bases and J dropped 5 bases, with 25 bases sitting between them. The CDR3 DNA is TGCGCCAGCAGCCACACGACACGGCGGGAGGCCCTTGGTTATGGCTACACCTTC. Translation: CASSHTTRREALGYGYTF.

The J gene is TRBJ2-7, the V gene TRBV7-9; no clear D. The CDR3 runs 15 residues. In germline, CDR1 is SEHNR, CDR2 FQNEAQ (reference sequence). The germline V and J ends were trimmed by 6 bases and 5 bases, with 20 bases remaining between them. CDR3 nucleotide sequence: TGTGCCAGCAGTACCAAACTCCGCTTTGGGAACGAGCAGTACTTC. Its protein is CASSTKLRFGNEQYF.

The chain recombines TRBV4-1 with TRBJ2-7; 7 positions match TRBD2. Trimming took 0 bases from V and 4 from J; bases not matched to a gene: 12. CDR3 length: 17 residues. Germline V gene lookup returns CDR1 MGHRA and CDR2 YSYEKL. The CDR3 protein is CASSQDAWREPRYEQYF. The CDR3 DNA reads as TGCGCCAGCAGCCAAGACGCCTGGCGGGAGCCTCGTTACGAGCAGTACTTC.

The genes are TRBV27 and TRBJ1-1; possibly TRBD1 for D (5 bases). Trimming cost V 2 bases and J 4 bases, with 11 bases left between them. Germline CDR1 MNHEY, CDR2 SMNVEV (reference sequence). CDR3 length equals 14 residues. The chain's CDR3 is CASSLKGAGTEAFF. Here the CDR3 DNA reads TGTGCCAGCAGTTTAAAAGGGGCCGGCACTGAAGCTTTCTTT.

The chain is built from TRBV6-5 and TRBJ2-6, with D perhaps matching TRBD1 (5 bases). The V gene's germline CDR1 is MNHEY and CDR2 SVGAGI. The V and J ends lost 2 bases and 2 bases respectively, with 10 bases between them. There are 16 residues in the CDR3. The CDR3 reads CASSYRAGTGANVLTF. The CDR3 bases are TGTGCCAGCAGTTACAGGGCAGGGACTGGGGCCAACGTCCTGACTTTC.

The chain employs TRBV19 and TRBJ1-5; D is ambiguous. This CDR3 spans 13 amino acids. Trimming left V 2 bases short and J 6 bases short, with 8 bases between. CDR1 and CDR2 from the germline V gene are LNHDA and SQIVND (reference sequence). The CDR3 region has the DNA TGTGCCAGTAGTATAATCGAGGGTCAGCCCCAGCATTTT. Translated: CASSIIEGQPQHF.

The chain carries TRBV4-3 and TRBJ1-3, with D unresolved. The CDR3 contains 17 residues. Germline V gives CDR1 LGHNA, CDR2 YSLEER. V was pared by 0 bases and J by 0 bases, with 12 bases between. The CDR3 protein is CASSQEHARGSGNTIYF. The DNA of the CDR3 is TGCGCCAGCAGCCAAGAGCACGCGAGAGGCTCTGGAAACACCATATATTTT.

The chain links TRBV6-5 to TRBJ1-1, with a possible D match to TRBD1 (6 bases). Germline loops: CDR1 MNHEY, CDR2 SVGAGI. V lost 0 bases, J lost 3 bases, and 11 bases lay in between. The CDR3 is 15 amino acids. CDR3 in amino acids: CASSYSYKGDTEAFF. The DNA for the CDR3 is TGTGCCAGCAGTTACTCTTACAAGGGGGACACTGAAGCTTTCTTT.

This clone was detected only once. The V gene is TRBV9, the J gene TRBJ1-3; D is unclear. Germline V gives CDR1 SGDLS, CDR2 YYNGEE. The germline V and J ends were trimmed by 4 bases and 4 bases, with 15 bases remaining between them. The CDR3 has 15 amino acids. The CDR3 region has the DNA TGTGCCAGCAGCCTTTCTTTCGGCCCCGGAAACACCATATATTTT. Translated, it gives CASSLSFGPGNTIYF.

The table lists this clone with a count of one. V and J are TRBV2 and TRBJ1-5; D not resolved. V shed 8 bases and J shed 0 bases, with 8 bases lying between them. Germline CDR1 is SNHLY and CDR2 is FYNNEI. CDR3 size: 13 residues. DNA for the CDR3: TGTGCCAGCGAATGGGATAGCAATCAGCCCCAGCATTTT. Protein product: CASEWDSNQPQHF.

V and J are TRBV6-5 and TRBJ2-6, with D possibly matching TRBD2 (5 bases). The CDR3 sequence is 15 residues long. V dropped 6 bases and J dropped 0 bases, with 9 bases sitting between them. In germline, CDR1 is MNHEY, CDR2 SVGAGI. The CDR3 loop reads CASSSGSSGANVLTF. The DNA for the CDR3 is TGTGCCAGCAGCTCTGGGAGCTCTGGGGCCAACGTCCTGACTTTC.

The chain links TRBV18 to TRBJ1-5; the D is unclear. Trimming stripped 5 bases from V and 6 bases from J, with 11 bases between. The CDR3 totals 13 residues. CDR1 is KGHSH, CDR2 LQKENI, per germline. The CDR3 DNA sequence: TGTGCCAGCTCATCGACCGCCAGTCAGCCCCAGCATTTT. Protein product: CASSSTASQPQHF.

The chain employs TRBV6-6 and TRBJ1-1; 8 bases align to TRBD1. Trimming took 3 bases from V and 4 from J; bases not matched to a gene: 7. The CDR3 covers 15 residues. Germline CDR1 and CDR2: MNHNY and SVGAGI (reference sequence). The CDR3 nucleotides are TGTGCCAGCAGTTATACGTATACAGGGGGCACTGAAGCTTTCTTT. It yields the protein CASSYTYTGGTEAFF.

The rearrangement joins TRBV5-8 to TRBJ2-3; 9 positions match TRBD2. J was trimmed by 0 bases and V by 1 base; bases with no gene match: 12. This CDR3 has 19 residues. Germline values: CDR1 SGHTS, CDR2 YDEGEE. The CDR3 sequence: CASSLFGLARGVSTDTQYF. CDR3 DNA: TGTGCCAGCAGCTTGTTCGGACTAGCGCGAGGGGTTAGCACAGATACGCAGTATTTT.

This sequence joins TRBV5-1 and TRBJ2-5; possible D gene TRBD1, 6 bases. CDR1 is SGHRS and CDR2 is YFSETQ in the germline V gene. The CDR3 sequence is 15 residues long. The V gene lost 3 bases and the J gene lost 3 bases, with 15 bases spanning the gap. For the CDR3, the DNA is TGCGCCAGCAGCTCAAACACAGGGCGGAAAGAGACCCAGTACTTC. Its protein product is CASSSNTGRKETQYF. Based on the CDR3 plus reference TRBV5-1 and TRBJ2-5, the full variable domain is KAGVTQTPRYLIKTRGQQVTLSCSPISGHRSVSWYQQTPGQGLQFLFEYFSETQRNKGNFPGRFSGRQFSNSRSEMNVSTLELGDSALYLCASSSNTGRKETQYFGPGTRLLVL.

This clone was recorded once. The gene calls are TRBV6-1 and TRBJ1-2; no clear D. V dropped 0 bases and J dropped 5 bases, with 10 bases sitting between them. The CDR3 loop spans 14 amino acids. In germline, CDR1 is MNHNS, CDR2 SASEGT. Written as DNA, the CDR3 is TGTGCCAGCAGTGAAGCGCACGGGCCTTATGGCTACACCTTC. Translating it yields CASSEAHGPYGYTF.

This clone was observed a few times. The rearrangement links TRBV27 to TRBJ1-2; tentatively, D is TRBD1 (5 bases). Trimming cost V 3 bases and J 5 bases, with 10 bases left between them. This CDR3 contains 13 residues. Germline values: CDR1 MNHEY, CDR2 SMNVEV (reference sequence). The CDR3 DNA follows: TGTGCCAGCAGTTTGGGACCAAATTATGGCTACACCTTC. Its translation is CASSLGPNYGYTF.

In the case of this clone: The junction differs from germline at one of its ends, possibly a read error. The chain links TRBV27 to TRBJ2-1; 8 bases are a match to TRBD2. Germline assignment: CDR1 MNHEY and CDR2 SMNVEV (reference sequence). The CDR3 covers 14 residues. The CDR3 bases are TGTGCCAGCAGCTTATTAGCGGGGACCAATGAGCAGTTCTTC. This translates into CASSLLAGTNEQFF.

This clone appeared a single time. This chain's CDR3 is CASSQGLGRGTQYF. CDR3 nucleotide sequence: TGTGCCAGCAGCCAAGGGTTGGGAAGGGGGACCCAGTACTTC. J is TRBJ2-5 and V is TRBV4-2, with D possibly matching TRBD1 (5 bases). Germline CDR1 is LGHNA and CDR2 is YNFKEQ. Between the trimmed V and J ends, which lost 1 base and 7 bases, there was a span of 13 bases. The CDR3 length is 14 residues.